This T cell receptor beta chain was identified in a study of cytomegalovirus exposure and HLA in healthy donors (TCRdb year 2017). With regard to the full study: The 666 repertoires of the first cohort and the 120 validation repertoires were produced on the same platform, according to a later analysis. The study aimed to test whether signatures of past pathogen exposure could be identified by cataloging public T cell receptors. Besides the first cohort of 666 subjects, a separate validation cohort made up of roughly 120 different subjects was used. To predict cytomegalovirus infection status, the study combined high-throughput TCR immunosequencing, statistical association of individual TCRs with disease status, and machine learning. The research as a whole found: A few of the identified cytomegalovirus-associated TCR beta chains were confirmed in vitro to be specific for cytomegalovirus antigens. Subsequent analysis determined that TCRs grouped into clusters in the first cohort also showed a tendency toward co-occurrence across the roughly 110 validation repertoires, and 85% to 95% of cluster scores exceeded 0. All 120 or so repertoires were used to score co-occurrence in the validation cohort in a later analysis, because that analysis had no HLA typing for the cohort. In both the original and validation cohorts, the classifier was reported to diagnose cytomegalovirus status with high specificity and sensitivity. The study gave a list of under 200 TCR beta chains associated with cytomegalovirus. While some public TCRs were present in many individuals, most TCR sequences turned up only very rarely across donors. The authors suggested that the approach could potentially be generalized to other disease states and immunological phenotypes.

Library preparation employed the immunoSEQ multiplex PCR assay. As for how the authors treated the data: A statistical classification framework was built for diagnosing cytomegalovirus status from the catalog of TCR beta chain sequences. TCRdb provides this immuneACCESS table in a form limited to in-frame rearrangements. Some clones are lacking; in checked studies, under half of them reflect an unresolved V gene, and why the rest are absent is not known. The V and J calls and the clone size are those of that table, but D and trimming were determined from the DNA. The sample table lists 150,000 to 200,000 clones, roughly nine tenths of them with a count of one. 4.2% of the sample lies in the top ten. The donors were included in the validation cohort of approximately 130 subjects, a group kept apart from the roughly 730-subject first cohort. On this clone: The antigen it recognizes is unknown. No much larger clonotype is one base removed from it; base qualities were not supplied.

Trimming takes 0 bases from V and 3 bases from J, and the germline ends sit 23 bases apart. There are 19 amino acids in the CDR3, from cysteine to phenylalanine inclusive. The retained sequence is limited to the CDR3, 57 bases, with the frame set at the first base. The germline V gene encodes CDR1 SGDLS and CDR2 YYNGEE. The chain couples TRBV9 to TRBJ2-3; too little of a D gene remains to name it. The TCR was taken from a man between 18 and 29 years old in good health and CMV-seropositive. Sequenced input: PBMCs. Here is the DNA: TGTGCCAGCAGCGTAGACGCTCTTGCTTGGAGATACGGGACAGATACGCAGTATTTT. This sequence encodes CASSVDALAWRYGTDTQYF.